Listed below are T cell receptor beta chains from one sample, sequenced in a study of T-cell reconstitution after alpha-beta-depleted transplantation in children. Using its own MiXCR run on the PCR reads, TCRdb lists one record per CDR3 protein. The table lists around 490,000 distinct CDR3 sequences, over 10% of them singletons, with about 14% in the top ten. Sequenced here: PBMCs, mostly from graft donor cells, sampled 180 days after TCRalphabeta/CD19-depleted stem cell transplant. The source is a female patient younger than 10 who had a stem cell transplant for aplastic anemia, so the T cells may come from the graft donor. Each CDR3 is given with its conserved first and last residue. D genes are given only for firm matches. A row's size may be missing; if present it is once, few, many or a size class.

V gene	clone size	D gene	J gene	CDR3 protein	CDR3 DNA
TRBV18	-	-	TRBJ2-1	CASSQGKVGLGGEQFF	TGTGCCAGCTCACAGGGAAAAGTGGGACTTGGGGGTGAGCAGTTCTTC
TRBV4-3	-	-	TRBJ2-1	CASSRFSGYNEQFF	TGCGCCAGCAGCCGCTTTTCCGGGTACAATGAGCAGTTCTTC
TRBV5-1	-	TRBD2	TRBJ2-4	CASSLFGGGLAKNIQYF	TGCGCCAGCAGCTTGTTCGGCGGGGGGTTGGCCAAAAACATTCAGTACTTC
TRBV30	-	-	TRBJ1-1	CAWSVVPNTEAFF	TGTGCCTGGAGTGTTGTTCCGAACACTGAAGCTTTCTTT
TRBV7-9	-	-	TRBJ2-3	CASSAQRVLGIDTQYF	TGTGCCAGCAGCGCCCAGAGGGTGCTTGGAATCGATACGCAGTATTTT
TRBV25-1	-	TRBD2	TRBJ2-3	CASSLTSGSRTDTQYF	TGTGCCAGCAGCCTGACTAGCGGGAGTCGTACAGATACGCAGTATTTT
TRBV12-3/TRBV12-4	many	TRBD1	TRBJ1-1	CASRELGQDTEAFF	TGTGCCAGCAGGGAGCTCGGACAGGATACTGAAGCTTTCTTT
TRBV27	-	-	TRBJ2-7	CASTSTGPSKSGTYEQYF	TGTGCCAGCACTTCTACAGGGCCGTCGAAAAGCGGAACCTACGAGCAGTACTTC
TRBV7-2	-	TRBD2	TRBJ2-3	CASSLELAGGGDTQYF	TGTGCCAGCAGCTTAGAACTAGCGGGAGGAGGAGATACGCAGTATTTT
TRBV5-1	few	TRBD1	TRBJ2-2	CASSLTGQAAGELFF	TGCGCCAGCAGCTTGACGGGACAGGCCGCCGGTGAGCTGTTTTTT
TRBV5-6	-	TRBD1	TRBJ1-5	CASGPGLPGGYSNQPQHF	TGTGCCAGCGGCCCGGGGCTCCCAGGGGGCTATAGCAATCAGCCCCAGCATTTT
TRBV12-3/TRBV12-4	-	TRBD1	TRBJ2-7	CVSSPSGTGTYEQYF	TGTGTCAGCAGCCCGTCCGGGACAGGCACCTACGAGCAGTACTTC
TRBV12-3/TRBV12-4	-	-	TRBJ2-2	CASSLEPTNTGELFF	TGTGCCAGCAGTTTAGAACCGACCAACACCGGGGAGCTGTTTTTT
TRBV20-1	-	-	TRBJ1-5	CSASRDSLKNPQHF	TGCAGTGCTAGCCGGGACTCCCTAAAAAATCCCCAGCATTTT
TRBV7-9	many	-	TRBJ1-6	CASSSGSSPLHF	TGTGCCAGCAGCTCGGGGAGCTCACCCCTCCACTTT
TRBV7-8	few	-	TRBJ1-3	CASSLYWGTQGNTIYF	TGTGCCAGCAGCTTATATTGGGGGACCCAAGGAAACACCATATATTTT
TRBV7-9	few	-	TRBJ1-5	CASSFGRDSNQPQHF	TGTGCCAGCAGCTTTGGAAGGGACTCGAATCAGCCCCAGCATTTT
TRBV10-3	-	TRBD2	TRBJ2-3	CAISVVAGGTDTQYF	TGTGCCATCAGTGTCGTAGCGGGAGGAACAGATACGCAGTATTTT
TRBV6-1	-	-	TRBJ2-2	CASSKNRETGELFF	TGTGCCAGCAGTAAAAACAGGGAAACCGGGGAGCTGTTTTTT
TRBV11-2	few	TRBD1	TRBJ2-2	CASSLDPRGHTGELFF	TGTGCCAGCAGCTTAGACCCTAGGGGGCACACCGGGGAGCTGTTTTTT
TRBV24-1	few	-	TRBJ2-1	CATSGVSSYNEQFF	TGTGCCACCAGTGGGGTAAGCTCCTACAATGAGCAGTTCTTC
TRBV29-1	few	TRBD1	TRBJ1-1	CSVGWDRLNTEAFF	TGCAGCGTTGGCTGGGACAGATTGAACACTGAAGCTTTCTTT
TRBV6-2/TRBV6-3	few	-	TRBJ1-5	CASSYPTGKAQHF	TGTGCCAGCAGTTATCCGACGGGGAAGGCCCAGCATTTT
TRBV29-1	few	TRBD1	TRBJ1-5	CSVTGGINQPQHF	TGCAGCGTTACAGGGGGCATTAATCAGCCCCAGCATTTT
TRBV15	-	TRBD2	TRBJ2-3	CATSTTTSGRAVDTQYF	TGTGCCACCAGCACCACAACTAGCGGGAGGGCCGTAGATACGCAGTATTTT
TRBV4-3	few	-	TRBJ2-4	CASSQAGGQAKNIQYF	TGCGCCAGCAGCCAAGCAGGAGGGCAAGCCAAAAACATTCAGTACTTC
TRBV29-1	many	TRBD1	TRBJ2-4	CSVGAPGGQAKNIQYF	TGCAGCGTGGGGGCCCCAGGGGGCCAGGCCAAAAACATTCAGTACTTC
TRBV12-3/TRBV12-4	-	-	TRBJ1-2	CASSLFREGSNTF	TGTGCCAGCAGTTTATTCAGGGAGGGGTCGAACACCTTC
TRBV6-6	-	-	TRBJ2-3	CASTRQATDTQYF	TGTGCCAGCACTAGACAGGCCACAGATACGCAGTATTTT
TRBV28	many	TRBD2	TRBJ2-3	CASSLLREIPDTQYF	TGTGCCAGCAGTTTATTGCGGGAGATTCCAGATACGCAGTATTTT
TRBV27	-	-	TRBJ1-6	CASSLSARSPLHF	TGTGCCAGCAGTTTATCGGCCCGATCACCCCTCCACTTT
TRBV7-2	few	TRBD2	TRBJ2-2	CASSVLAGGPGELFF	TGTGCCAGCAGCGTCCTAGCGGGAGGGCCCGGGGAGCTGTTTTTT
TRBV6-2/TRBV6-3	few	-	TRBJ2-7	CASSKPGRTSSYEQYF	TGTGCCAGCAGTAAACCGGGACGTACGTCCTCCTACGAGCAGTACTTC
TRBV6-1	-	-	TRBJ1-1	CASNPLRATRGNTEAFF	TGTGCCAGCAATCCACTACGGGCTACAAGGGGGAACACTGAAGCTTTCTTT
TRBV2	few	TRBD1	TRBJ1-1	CASSDREGTEAFF	TGTGCCAGCAGCGACAGGGAGGGCACTGAAGCTTTCTTT
TRBV25-1	-	-	TRBJ1-4	CASRNRAMNEKLFF	TGTGCCAGCAGGAACAGGGCAATGAATGAAAAACTGTTTTTT
TRBV30	few	-	TRBJ2-2	CAWMAQGGAGELFF	TGTGCCTGGATGGCCCAGGGCGGGGCCGGGGAGCTGTTTTTT
TRBV11-3	-	TRBD1	TRBJ1-1	CASSRRDRAGEAFF	TGTGCCAGCAGTCGGAGAGACAGGGCGGGTGAAGCTTTCTTT
TRBV28	few	TRBD2	TRBJ2-1	CASSFGRGALAGQFF	TGTGCCAGCAGTTTTGGCAGGGGGGCACTAGCGGGGCAGTTCTTC
TRBV4-3	many	-	TRBJ2-7	CASSQAVAFSYEQYF	TGCGCCAGCAGCCAAGCGGTAGCGTTCTCCTACGAGCAGTACTTC
TRBV10-3	few	-	TRBJ1-2	CAISESPMEHNYGYTF	TGTGCCATCAGTGAGTCACCAATGGAACACAACTATGGCTACACCTTC